This T cell receptor beta chain was observed in a study of glioma-infiltrating T cells after dendritic cell vaccination. Study-level information: Autologous tumor lysate was loaded overnight onto monocyte-derived dendritic cells grown seven days with IL-4 and GM-CSF. Three intradermal dendritic cell vaccine injections were given every two weeks.

The CDR3 extends over 18 amino acids. CDR1 and CDR2 (germline): PRHDT, FYEKMQ (reference sequence). V was cut by 5 bases and J by 0 bases, with 21 bases left in between. The table came from immunoSEQ multiplex PCR; TCRdb's copy has only in-frame clones and leaves some out. The data contain roughly 60,000 clones, around nine tenths of them singletons. This sample's time point: after dendritic cell vaccination, including at tumor progression/relapse. Study conclusions and caveats: Estimated pretreatment TIL content predicted outcome after dendritic cell vaccination.

This clone was counted once. Antigen unknown. The TCR comes from a human donor with glioblastoma. Sample: blood, taken after dendritic cell vaccination. The chain uses TRBV13 and TRBJ2-3; TRBD2 might be the D (6 bases). The CDR3 sequence: CASSHLTERVASTDTQYF. The CDR3 coding sequence is TGTGCCAGCAGCCACCTGACTGAGCGGGTTGCTAGCACAGATACGCAGTATTTT.